The source of this T cell receptor (beta chain) is a study of cytomegalovirus exposure and HLA in healthy donors. Study information: Drawn from HLA-typed donors, about 85 million unique TCRs were held in an early data release.

Primers included in the PCR were 60 Vbeta and 13 Jbeta primers. The data were produced by immunoSEQ multiplex PCR, yet TCRdb's version contains in-frame clones alone and is incomplete. This table has around 160,000 clones, roughly 74% appearing once. CDR1 SEHNR and CDR2 FQNEAQ come from the germline V gene (reference sequence). CDR3 length: 14 residues. Study-level points and caveats: As a later analysis showed, a missense DCLRE1C variant was linked to trimming of TCR beta V- and J-genes. It was reportedly the case that the classifier diagnosed cytomegalovirus status with high specificity and sensitivity.

This clone has just a few counts. Its antigen is unknown. The junction differs from germline at one of its ends, possibly a read error. Donors were nominally healthy when sampled, though unrecorded immune exposures were likely. The source is a male donor in good health and CMV-seronegative. The genes are TRBV7-9 and TRBJ1-4; 8 nucleotides align to TRBD1. Material for sequencing was PBMCs. This CDR3 reads CASSSRGRKRKTVF. CDR3 nucleotide sequence: TGTGCCAGCAGCTCCAGGGGGCGGAAGAGAAAAACTGTTTTT. The full variable domain, with the rest looked up from reference TRBV7-9 and TRBJ1-4, is DTGVSQNPRHKITKRGQNVTFRCDPISEHNRLYWYRQTLGQGPEFLTYFQNEAQLEKSRLLSDRFSAERPKGSFSTLEIQRTEQGDSAMYLCASSSRGRKRKTVFGSGTQLSVL.